Listed here are 15 T cell receptor beta chains from one sample, sequenced in a study of identical twins. TCRdb reprocessed the 5' RACE reads with MiXCR, giving one entry per CDR3 protein. The sample lists 400,000 to 550,000 distinct CDR3 sequences, around 20% occurring once. This same sample was also part of a study on T cells expressing NK-cell markers.

Material for sequencing was CD4+ T cells sorted from blood. All receptors come from a woman aged 18-35 years in good health.

The rearrangement joins TRBV6-1 to TRBJ2-1; D remains ambiguous. Per the germline V gene, CDR1 is MNHNS and CDR2 is SASEGT. Trimming shortened V by 7 bases and J by 4 bases, and 17 bases separated the two germline ends. The CDR3 length is 15 residues. CDR3 residues: CASTGPPGPYNEQFF. The CDR3 bases are TGTGCCAGCACCGGACCCCCCGGGCCTTACAATGAGCAGTTCTTC.

V is TRBV2 and J is TRBJ2-5, with 8 bases that match TRBD2. This CDR3 has 15 amino acids. Germline V gives CDR1 SNHLY, CDR2 FYNNEI. The V segment lost 4 bases and the J segment 0 bases; nucleotides outside the gene matches: 4. The CDR3 nucleotides are TGTGCCAGCAGTGCAAATAGCGGGGACCAAGAGACCCAGTACTTC. This translates into CASSANSGDQETQYF.

This clonotype has a handful of counts. This chain uses TRBV20-1 with TRBJ1-3; 8 bases are shared with TRBD1. Trimming at V came to 7 bases and at J to 1 base, leaving 9 bases not matched to a gene. The CDR3 spans 15 residues. Germline V gives CDR1 DFQATT, CDR2 SNEGSKA (reference sequence). CDR3 nucleotide sequence: TGCAGTGTAGGACAGGGAGGGGGTTCTGGAAACACCATATATTTT. Translated: CSVGQGGGSGNTIYF.

The sample holds a few counts of this clonotype. The chain recombines TRBV5-8 with TRBJ2-1, with 8 bases matching TRBD2. The length of the CDR3 is 11 residues. With V trimmed by 2 bases and J by 14 bases, 3 bases remained unmatched. Germline CDR1 reads SGHTS; CDR2 reads YDEGEE. The CDR3 sequence: CASSLAAGEFF. DNA for the CDR3: TGTGCCAGCAGCTTAGCAGCGGGGGAGTTCTTC.

This chain joins TRBV9 and TRBJ1-2; no clear D gene. Deletions cut 4 bases from V and 4 bases from J, with 11 bases between. Germline V gene lookup returns CDR1 SGDLS and CDR2 YYNGEE. The CDR3 totals 13 residues. The CDR3 bases are TGTGCCAGCAGCACCGGACGGCGCTATGGCTACACCTTC. This gives the protein CASSTGRRYGYTF.

There are a few counts of this clonotype. The chain couples TRBV20-1 to TRBJ1-5; 11 nucleotides match TRBD1. Germline V gene sequence: CDR1 DFQATT, CDR2 SNEGSKA (reference sequence). This CDR3 contains 14 residues. Trimming removed 0 bases from V and 5 bases from J; junction bases left unmatched: 0. The CDR3 nucleotides are TGCAGTGCTAGAGAGGACAGGGGGCATCAGCCCCAGCATTTT. It yields the protein CSAREDRGHQPQHF.

The chain joins TRBV18 to TRBJ2-5; no clear D gene. Trimming removed 0 bases at V and 5 bases at J, with 10 bases between. This CDR3 comprises 14 residues. CDR1 is KGHSH and CDR2 is LQKENI in the germline V gene. The CDR3 nucleotides are TGTGCCAGCTCACCACCGGCTAGTTGGGAGACCCAGTACTTC. This sequence encodes CASSPPASWETQYF.

The genes are TRBV5-1 and TRBJ2-1; TRBD2 aligns across 11 bases. This CDR3 is 15 amino acids long. Germline V gene lookup returns CDR1 SGHRS and CDR2 YFSETQ. The ends lost 6 bases at V and 7 bases at J; junction bases unmatched: 9. The CDR3 region is CASNQLAGVRNEQFF. The CDR3 DNA sequence: TGCGCCAGCAATCAACTAGCGGGAGTCAGGAATGAGCAGTTCTTC.

The table lists this clonotype with a few counts. The chain joins TRBV7-8 to TRBJ2-3; 7 bases align to TRBD2. CDR1 and CDR2 from the germline V gene are SGHVS and FQNEAQ. The trim removed 3 bases at V and 3 bases at J, leaving 9 bases unmatched. The CDR3 runs to 16 residues. In DNA, the CDR3 is TGTGCCAGCAGCTTCCCTCCGCGGGGGATAACAGATACGCAGTATTTT. Amino acid sequence: CASSFPPRGITDTQYF.

The rearrangement joins TRBV10-3 to TRBJ1-3; 10 nucleotides line up with TRBD1. From germline, CDR1 is ENHRY and CDR2 SYGVKD. This CDR3 has 14 amino acids. Trimming took 5 bases from V and 6 from J; bases not matched to a gene: 4. CDR3 nucleotide sequence: TGTGCCATCAGTCCTGACAGGGGGCAAAACACCATATATTTT. As protein: CAISPDRGQNTIYF.

The CDR3 here is CSAWTGGETQYF. CDR3 in DNA: TGCAGTGCTTGGACAGGGGGAGAGACCCAGTACTTC. V usage is TRBV20-1 and J usage is TRBJ2-5; the match to TRBD1 covers 10 bases. Per the germline V gene, CDR1 is DFQATT and CDR2 is SNEGSKA (reference sequence). Unmatched junction bases numbered 1, after V lost 5 bases and J lost 4 bases. The CDR3 spans 12 residues.

The J gene is TRBJ2-3, the V gene TRBV12-3 or TRBV12-4; maybe TRBD2 (6 bases). The CDR3 extends over 13 amino acids. Trimming took 5 bases from V and 4 from J, leaving 10 bases between them. CDR3 coding DNA: TGTGCCAGCAGTCGGGACTTCTCAGATACGCAGTATTTT. Residues: CASSRDFSDTQYF.

This clonotype was observed a handful of times. The gene calls are TRBV20-1 and TRBJ1-3; D is unclear. V gave up 1 base and J gave up 4 bases, with 8 bases separating them. Germline CDR1 is DFQATT and CDR2 is SNEGSKA (reference sequence). The CDR3 totals 13 residues. CDR3 DNA: TGCAGTGCTAGAGTGGGGTCAGGAAACACCATATATTTT. Protein product: CSARVGSGNTIYF.

The CDR3 spells CASSYTGPPDTQYF. The CDR3 DNA reads TGTGCCAGCAGCTATACGGGGCCACCAGATACGCAGTATTTT. V and J are TRBV5-5 and TRBJ2-3; either TRBD1 or TRBD2 may fit D (5 bases each). In germline, CDR1 is SGHKS, CDR2 YYEKEE (reference sequence). Trimming took off 3 bases at V and 4 bases at J, with 12 bases between the two ends. This CDR3 comprises 14 residues.

V usage is TRBV30 and J usage is TRBJ1-1; D not resolved. This CDR3 comprises 13 residues. The V end lost 0 bases, the J end lost 1 base, and 6 bases lay between the germline ends. The germline gives CDR1 GTSNPN, CDR2 SVGIG (reference sequence). The CDR3 loop is CAWSVDANTEAFF. The CDR3 nucleotides are TGTGCCTGGAGTGTCGACGCGAACACTGAAGCTTTCTTT. Supplemented by reference TRBV30 and TRBJ1-1, the full variable domain reads SQTIHQWPATLVQPVGSPLSLECTVEGTSNPNLYWYRQAAGRGLQLLFYSVGIGQISSEVPQNLSASRPQDRQFILSSKKLLLSDSGFYLCAWSVDANTEAFFGQGTRLTVV.